These 16 T cell receptor beta chains originate from one sample sequenced in a study of shared clonotypes between healthy human individuals. The protocol was immunoSEQ multiplex PCR, while the TCRdb copy is restricted to in-frame clones and leaves out a portion. The top ten clones hold approximately 12% of a sample with 400,000 to 550,000 clones, around 79% of them seen once. The sequenced sample consisted of PBMCs. The receptors here all came from a woman in her thirties or forties in good health. Some clones in this sample may be carry-over from other donors' samples.

The chain combines TRBV18 with TRBJ1-3; D not certain. V was clipped by 5 bases and J by 0 bases, with 5 bases between them. The length of the CDR3 is 13 residues. The germline gives CDR1 KGHSH, CDR2 LQKENI. The CDR3 protein is CASSRSSGNTIYF. The DNA for the CDR3 is TGTGCCAGCTCAAGAAGCTCTGGAAACACCATATATTTT.

V gene TRBV5-6 combines with J gene TRBJ1-4; 8 nucleotides line up with TRBD1. The length of the CDR3 is 15 residues. The V gene's germline CDR1 is SGHDT and CDR2 YYEEEE. Trimming removed 4 bases from V and 8 bases from J; junction bases left unmatched: 10. CDR3 amino acids: CASSGRTGTIEKLFF. Here the CDR3 DNA reads TGTGCCAGCAGCGGACGGACAGGGACAATCGAAAAACTGTTTTTT.

CDR3 nucleotide sequence: TGTGCCAGCCGACGGACAGGGGGGAATGACGGGGAGCTGTTTTTT. Translated: CASRRTGGNDGELFF. The chain uses TRBV2 and TRBJ2-2; 10 nucleotides match TRBD1. There are 15 residues in the CDR3. Germline CDR1 is SNHLY and CDR2 is FYNNEI. Germline trimming cut 8 bases from V and 7 bases from J; bases unmatched to any gene: 10.

The chain recombines TRBV9 with TRBJ1-1; D gene uncertain. Trimming removed 4 bases at V and 2 bases at J, with 9 bases between. The CDR3 is 13 residues long. From germline, CDR1 is SGDLS and CDR2 YYNGEE. The CDR3 is CASSRVSNTEAFF. The CDR3 DNA follows: TGTGCCAGCAGCCGGGTCTCTAACACTGAAGCTTTCTTT.

This clone was counted a few times. The J gene is TRBJ1-5, the V gene TRBV30, with D maybe TRBD1 (6 bases). Trimming stripped 3 bases from V and 2 bases from J, with 11 bases between. The CDR3 runs 14 residues. CDR1 and CDR2 (germline): GTSNPN, SVGIG (reference sequence). DNA for the CDR3: TGTGCCTGGAGCCCGAAGGGGGGCAATCAGCCCCAGCATTTT. Its protein product is CAWSPKGGNQPQHF. The variable domain in full, completed from reference TRBV30 and TRBJ1-5, reads SQTIHQWPATLVQPVGSPLSLECTVEGTSNPNLYWYRQAAGRGLQLLFYSVGIGQISSEVPQNLSASRPQDRQFILSSKKLLLSDSGFYLCAWSPKGGNQPQHFGDGTRLSIL.

This clone was counted only a few times. V usage is TRBV28 and J usage is TRBJ1-2; D possibly corresponds to TRBD1 (5 bases). Germline CDR1 and CDR2: MDHEN and SYDVKM. The CDR3 runs to 15 residues. V was pared by 1 base and J by 2 bases, with 11 bases between. CDR3 loop: CASSLLGTGNYGYTF. CDR3 bases: TGTGCCAGCAGTTTATTAGGGACGGGGAACTATGGCTACACCTTC.

This chain connects TRBV28 to TRBJ2-5; 11 nucleotides agree with TRBD1. The germline gives CDR1 MDHEN, CDR2 SYDVKM. J was trimmed by 5 bases and V by 7 bases; bases with no gene match: 6. The CDR3 totals 14 residues. The CDR3: CASTSGQGVETQYF. The CDR3 DNA is TGTGCCAGCACCTCGGGACAGGGGGTGGAGACCCAGTACTTC. The complete variable domain, with remaining parts taken from reference TRBV28 and TRBJ2-5, reads DVKVTQSSRYLVKRTGEKVFLECVQDMDHENMFWYRQDPGLGLRLIYFSYDVKMKEKGDIPEGYSVSREKKERFSLILESASTNQTSMYLCASTSGQGVETQYFGPGTRLLVL.

The gene calls are TRBV5-6 and TRBJ2-5; 10 nucleotides agree with TRBD1. This CDR3 contains 16 residues. V shed 3 bases and J 4 bases; nucleotides not matched to a gene: 9. Germline V lookup: CDR1 SGHDT, CDR2 YYEEEE. Written as DNA, the CDR3 is TGTGCCAGCAGCTCCCGACAGGGGGCTATTGGAGAGACCCAGTACTTC. This sequence encodes CASSSRQGAIGETQYF.

This clone was counted a single time. This sequence joins TRBV6-1 and TRBJ2-7; 7 bases fit TRBD2. The CDR3 has 16 amino acids. After removal of 2 bases from V and 2 bases from J, the junction contained 9 bases not matched to a gene. The V gene's germline CDR1 is MNHNS and CDR2 SASEGT. The CDR3 region is CASSESPGGLTYEQYF. The CDR3 nucleotides read TGTGCCAGCAGTGAATCGCCGGGAGGCTTAACCTACGAGCAGTACTTC.

The chain couples TRBV2 to TRBJ2-1; no definite D call. CDR1 SNHLY and CDR2 FYNNEI come from the germline V gene. V dropped 4 bases and J dropped 9 bases, with 13 bases sitting between them. The CDR3 is made up of 13 amino acids. CDR3 DNA sequence: TGTGCCAGCAGTGTTCAGCGTTTTAGTGAGCAGTTCTTC. This sequence encodes CASSVQRFSEQFF.

This clone has just one count. The chain joins TRBV4-2 to TRBJ2-3, with 12 bases identical to TRBD2. The CDR3 covers 16 residues. CDR1 is LGHNA, CDR2 YNFKEQ, per germline. Germline trimming cut 4 bases from V and 4 bases from J; bases unmatched to any gene: 6. CDR3 in DNA: TGTGCCAGCAGCCCCATTGGGACTAGCGGGCCAGATACGCAGTATTTT. Protein: CASSPIGTSGPDTQYF.

CDR3 in DNA: TGCGCCAGCAGCCGGAGGTTTGGGACAGATACGCAGTATTTT. Protein product: CASSRRFGTDTQYF. The chain has TRBV5-1 and TRBJ2-3; D is possibly TRBD2 (5 bases). The V and J ends lost 4 bases and 3 bases respectively, with 12 bases between them. The germline V gene has CDR1 SGHRS and CDR2 YFSETQ. This CDR3 has 14 residues.

The gene calls are TRBV7-9 and TRBJ2-5; D is perhaps TRBD1 or TRBD2 (5 bases each). Near its end, the DNA agrees better with TRBJ2-7, so the J call may be wrong. Looked up from germline, CDR1 is SEHNR and CDR2 is FQNEAQ (reference sequence). This CDR3 spans 15 amino acids. CDR3 sequence reads: CASSLAGTSSYEQYF. The CDR3 nucleotides are TGTGCCAGCAGCTTAGCAGGGACGAGCTCCTACGAGCAGTACTTC.

This rearrangement joins TRBV2 to TRBJ1-2; 8 bases fit TRBD1. The CDR3 is made up of 14 amino acids. Germline assignment: CDR1 SNHLY and CDR2 FYNNEI. The V and J ends lost 3 bases and 4 bases, in that order; junction bases with no gene match: 4. CDR3 protein: CASSEMDRAYGYTF. For the CDR3, the DNA is TGTGCCAGCAGTGAGATGGACAGGGCCTATGGCTACACCTTC.

The chain joins TRBV6-1 to TRBJ2-1; 10 bases match TRBD2. CDR3 size: 15 residues. The V segment lost 2 bases and the J segment 5 bases; nucleotides outside the gene matches: 3. Germline assignment: CDR1 MNHNS and CDR2 SASEGT. The chain's CDR3 is CASSELAGVDNEQFF. As DNA, the CDR3 is TGTGCCAGCAGTGAACTAGCGGGAGTGGACAATGAGCAGTTCTTC.

The rearrangement joins TRBV9 to TRBJ2-3; D not certain. V lost 0 bases and J 0 bases, leaving 5 bases between the germline ends. Germline V gene sequence: CDR1 SGDLS, CDR2 YYNGEE. The length of the CDR3 is 14 residues. In DNA, the CDR3 is TGTGCCAGCAGCGTAGATCCTAGCACAGATACGCAGTATTTT. As protein: CASSVDPSTDTQYF.